Described below is a single TCR beta chain sequence and its context. This record belongs to a study of blood T cell repertoires in COVID-19. The overall study: Samples taken during acute and convalescent COVID-19 were collected in the United States, Italy and Spain. PBMCs, B-cell-depleted T cells, or T cells provided the cDNA or gDNA that made up the material.

Original handling: Estimates of nucleated cell counts were drawn from the amplification of reference gene primers. Some clones are missing from TCRdb's copy, which holds only in-frame ones; the method was immunoSEQ multiplex PCR. The V and J calls and clone size come from that table; D and trimming were worked out from the DNA. The profile covers approximately 170,000 clones, with around 89% appearing a single time and approximately 2.1% taken by the ten largest. Deletions cut 7 bases from V and 2 bases from J, with 20 bases between. This CDR3 is 17 amino acids long. Germline assignment: CDR1 LGHDT and CDR2 YNNKEL (reference sequence).

The material sequenced was peripheral blood. The source of this sequence is a man between 18 and 35 years old who had recovered from COVID-19. The chain carries TRBV3-1 (or the pseudogene TRBV3-2) and TRBJ2-2; possible D gene TRBD2, 6 bases. CDR3 DNA: TGTGCCAGCAAAGCCGAGGGAGGAATCCCAAACACCGGGGAGCTGTTTTTT. This gives the protein CASKAEGGIPNTGELFF.